Below are 4 T cell receptor beta chains sequenced from a single sample in a study of T cells in narcolepsy (dated by TCRdb to 2017 to 2018). The library was generated by the immunoSEQ multiplex PCR assay. This is the immuneACCESS table as TCRdb keeps it, with only in-frame sequences that have V and J called. A part of the clones is gone; compared with another copy, unresolved V genes explain less than half, and the rest is unexplained. The sample table shows over 25,000 clones, and approximately 79% are seen once. The ten largest clones represent 3% to 4% of the sample. The sequenced sample consisted of memory (CD45RA-) CD4+ T cells from blood. Interpreted using the paper, the cell subset or site label stands for: memory T cells sorted ex vivo from peripheral blood. Every receptor here comes from a human donor in good health.

As concerns this clone: This CDR3 is also generated by other DNA sequences in the sample. The genes are TRBV10-3 and TRBJ1-2; TRBD1 is a possible D gene (5 bases). Trimming took 7 bases from V and 3 from J, leaving 15 bases between them. Germline V gene lookup returns CDR1 ENHRY and CDR2 SYGVKD. The CDR3 extends over 14 amino acids. CDR3 sequence: CAIKAGSGDYGYTF. CDR3 nucleotide sequence: TGTGCCATCAAGGCAGGGTCTGGTGACTATGGCTACACCTTC.

The chain has TRBV6-1 and TRBJ1-2; 11 bases map to TRBD1. The germline gives CDR1 MNHNS, CDR2 SASEGT. J was trimmed by 4 bases and V by 5 bases; bases with no gene match: 3. This CDR3 has 14 residues. CDR3 amino acids: CASSSGTGGYGYTF. For the CDR3, the DNA is TGTGCCAGCAGTTCCGGGACAGGGGGCTATGGCTACACCTTC.

V is TRBV18 and J is TRBJ2-2; 11 nucleotides match TRBD2. V lost 6 bases and J lost 2; bases outside the gene matches: 8. Per germline, CDR1 KGHSH and CDR2 LQKENI. There are 17 residues in the CDR3. Here the CDR3 DNA reads TGTGCCAGCTCCCGACTAGCGGGGCTGACTAACACCGGGGAGCTGTTTTTT. Translating gives CASSRLAGLTNTGELFF.

This chain joins TRBV5-6 and TRBJ1-2, with TRBD1 matching 9 bases. The CDR3 totals 16 residues. After removal of 4 bases from V and 4 bases from J, the junction contained 11 bases not matched to a gene. Looked up from germline, CDR1 is SGHDT and CDR2 is YYEEEE. The CDR3 reads CASSIRTGATVYGYTF. CDR3 nucleotides: TGTGCCAGCAGCATCCGGACAGGGGCGACAGTCTATGGCTACACCTTC.